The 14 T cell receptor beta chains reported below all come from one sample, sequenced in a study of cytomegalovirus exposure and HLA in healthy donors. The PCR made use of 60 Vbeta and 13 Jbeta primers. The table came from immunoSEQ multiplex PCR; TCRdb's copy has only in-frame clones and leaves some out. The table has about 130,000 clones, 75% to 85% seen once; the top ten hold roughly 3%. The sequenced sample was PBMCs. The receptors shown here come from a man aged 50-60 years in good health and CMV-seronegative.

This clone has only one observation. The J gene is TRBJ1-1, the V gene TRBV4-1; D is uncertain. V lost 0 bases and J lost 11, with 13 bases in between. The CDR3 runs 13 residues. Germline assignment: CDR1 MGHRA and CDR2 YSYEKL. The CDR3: CASSQDGGRIAFF. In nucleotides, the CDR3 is TGCGCCAGCAGCCAAGACGGCGGGAGGATTGCTTTCTTT.

The chain's CDR3 is CASSPTPLAGEHGDEQFF. DNA of the CDR3: TGTGCCAGCAGCCCGACGCCACTAGCGGGGGAACATGGGGATGAGCAGTTCTTC. J is TRBJ2-1 and V is TRBV7-3; 11 bases agree with TRBD2. CDR3 length: 18 residues. Looked up from germline, CDR1 is SGHTA and CDR2 is FQGTGA. V shed 5 bases, J shed 8 bases, and the junction held 17 bases outside the gene matches.

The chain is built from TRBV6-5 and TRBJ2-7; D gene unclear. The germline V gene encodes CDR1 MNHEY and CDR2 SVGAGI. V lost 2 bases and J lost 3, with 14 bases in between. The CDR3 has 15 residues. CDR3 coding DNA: TGTGCCAGCAGTTACACCTTAACCCCTAGCTACGAGCAGTACTTC. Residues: CASSYTLTPSYEQYF.

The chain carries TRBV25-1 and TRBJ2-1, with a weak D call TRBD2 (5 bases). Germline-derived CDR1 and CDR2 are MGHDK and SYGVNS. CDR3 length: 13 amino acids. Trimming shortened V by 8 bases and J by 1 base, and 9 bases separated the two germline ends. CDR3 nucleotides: TGTGCCAGCTTAGCGAATTCCTACAATGAGCAGTTCTTC. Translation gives CASLANSYNEQFF.

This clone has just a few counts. CDR3 sequence: CASSLVGAPSDTQYF. The CDR3 DNA reads TGCGCCAGCAGCTTGGTGGGAGCCCCATCAGATACGCAGTATTTT. The chain uses TRBV5-1 and TRBJ2-3, with a tentative D call TRBD2 (5 bases). Per germline, CDR1 SGHRS and CDR2 YFSETQ. V gave up 0 bases and J gave up 4 bases, with 12 bases separating them. This CDR3 spans 15 amino acids. The entire variable domain, with the rest obtained from reference TRBV5-1 and TRBJ2-3, is as follows: KAGVTQTPRYLIKTRGQQVTLSCSPISGHRSVSWYQQTPGQGLQFLFEYFSETQRNKGNFPGRFSGRQFSNSRSEMNVSTLELGDSALYLCASSLVGAPSDTQYFGPGTRLTVL.

CDR3 nucleotide sequence: TGCGCCAGCAGCCAAGATCGAGGGACTAGCGGATCCATGGGGTCGTATTTT. This sequence encodes CASSQDRGTSGSMGSYF. The chain employs TRBV4-3 and TRBJ2-3; TRBD2 matches at 11 bases. This CDR3 is 17 amino acids long. Trimming cost V 0 bases and J 14 bases; bases outside gene matches: 16. Germline loops: CDR1 LGHNA, CDR2 YSLEER.

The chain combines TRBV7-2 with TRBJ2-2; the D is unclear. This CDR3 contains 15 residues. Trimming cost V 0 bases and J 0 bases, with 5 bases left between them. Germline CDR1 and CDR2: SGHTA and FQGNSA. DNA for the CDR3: TGTGCCAGCAGCTTAGCGGGCGCGAACACCGGGGAGCTGTTTTTT. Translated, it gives CASSLAGANTGELFF. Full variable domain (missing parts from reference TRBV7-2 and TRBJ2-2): GAGVSQSPSNKVTEKGKDVELRCDPISGHTALYWYRQSLGQGLEFLIYFQGNSAPDKSGLPSDRFSAERTGGSVSTLTIQRTQQEDSAVYLCASSLAGANTGELFFGEGSRLTVL.

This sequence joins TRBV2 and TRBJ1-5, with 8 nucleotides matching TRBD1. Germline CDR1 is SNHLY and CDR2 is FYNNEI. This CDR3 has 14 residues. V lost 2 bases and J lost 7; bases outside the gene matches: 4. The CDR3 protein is CASSEQGAKQPQHF. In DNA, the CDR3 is TGTGCCAGCAGTGAACAGGGGGCGAAGCAGCCCCAGCATTTT.

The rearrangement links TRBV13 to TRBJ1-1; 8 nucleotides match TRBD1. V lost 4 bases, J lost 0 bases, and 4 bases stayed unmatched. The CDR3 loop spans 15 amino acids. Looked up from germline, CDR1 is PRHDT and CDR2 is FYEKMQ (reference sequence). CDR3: CASSSRDRLNTEAFF. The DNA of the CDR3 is TGTGCCAGCAGCTCTCGGGACAGGCTGAACACTGAAGCTTTCTTT.

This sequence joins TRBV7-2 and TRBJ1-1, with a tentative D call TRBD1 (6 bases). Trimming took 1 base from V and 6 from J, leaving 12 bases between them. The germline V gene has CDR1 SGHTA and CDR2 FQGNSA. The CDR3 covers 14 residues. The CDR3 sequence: CASSLERQDPEAFF. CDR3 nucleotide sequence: TGTGCCAGCAGCTTAGAAAGACAGGATCCTGAAGCTTTCTTT.

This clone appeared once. In DNA, the CDR3 is TGCAGCGTCCGACAGGGAATGAACACTGAAGCTTTCTTT. It is translated as CSVRQGMNTEAFF. The chain employs TRBV29-1 and TRBJ1-1, with 7 nucleotides matching TRBD1. The CDR3 runs to 13 residues. Trimming cost V 6 bases and J 0 bases; bases outside gene matches: 4. The germline gives CDR1 SQVTM, CDR2 ANQGSEA.

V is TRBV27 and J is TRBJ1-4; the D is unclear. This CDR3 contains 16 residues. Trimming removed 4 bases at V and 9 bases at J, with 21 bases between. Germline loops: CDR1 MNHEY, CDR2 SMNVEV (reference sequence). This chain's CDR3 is CASSSILRYGGKKLFF. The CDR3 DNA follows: TGTGCCAGCAGTTCTATCCTTAGGTACGGAGGTAAAAAACTGTTTTTT.

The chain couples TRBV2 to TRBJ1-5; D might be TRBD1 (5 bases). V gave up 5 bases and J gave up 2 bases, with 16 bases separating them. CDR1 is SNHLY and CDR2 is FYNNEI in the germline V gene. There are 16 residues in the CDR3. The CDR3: CASSPGRGWGNQPQHF. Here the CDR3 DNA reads TGTGCCAGCAGTCCCGGGAGGGGATGGGGCAATCAGCCCCAGCATTTT.

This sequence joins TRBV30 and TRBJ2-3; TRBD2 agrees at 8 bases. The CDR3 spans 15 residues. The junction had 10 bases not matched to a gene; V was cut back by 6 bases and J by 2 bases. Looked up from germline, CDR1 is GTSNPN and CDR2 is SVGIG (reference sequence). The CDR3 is CACHGSSGVTDTQYF. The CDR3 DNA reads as TGTGCCTGCCACGGGAGTAGCGGGGTCACAGATACGCAGTATTTT.